These T cell receptor beta chains were read from a single sample in a study of T cells in Graves' hyperthyroidism and ophthalmopathy. TCRdb passed the multiplex PCR reads through MiXCR, listing each CDR3 protein once. This sample has approximately 600,000 distinct CDR3 sequences; approximately 15% occur once, and the top ten carry about 4%. Sample: blood. The receptors were gathered from a woman aged 40 to 50 with Graves' ophthalmopathy. Each CDR3 is given with its conserved first and last residue. The D gene is left open where the match is weak. Part of the rows lack a size; the others show once, few, many or a class for expanded clones.

d_call | j_call | v_call | clone_size | cdr3_nt | cdr3_aa
- | TRBJ1-2 | TRBV19 | - | TGTGCCAGTAGTACCGGGCCGGGCTACACCTTC | CASSTGPGYTF
- | TRBJ1-3 | TRBV6-1 | - | TGTGCCAGCGGGGGGCGCCACTCTGGAAACACCATATATTTT | CASGGRHSGNTIYF
TRBD1 | TRBJ1-1 | TRBV4-1 | few | TGCGCCAGCAGCCAAGTAGTGGCATGGGGGGACAGGAAAAACACTGAAGCTTTCTTT | CASSQVVAWGDRKNTEAFF
TRBD1 | TRBJ2-7 | TRBV4-2 | few | TGTGCCAGCAGCCAAGTGGGGGGCACCGGGACAGGGTACGAGCAGTACTTC | CASSQVGGTGTGYEQYF
- | TRBJ1-3 | TRBV30 | many | TGTGCCTGGAGTTCGACACTCAACTCTGGAAACACCATATATTTT | CAWSSTLNSGNTIYF
- | TRBJ2-7 | TRBV4-3 | many | TGCGCCAGCAGCCAATTTGGGGGGAACTACGAGCAGTACTTC | CASSQFGGNYEQYF
TRBD2 | TRBJ2-1 | TRBV4-2 | - | TGTGCCAGCAGCCAAGAGGCGGGAGGCCACAATGAGCAGTTCTTC | CASSQEAGGHNEQFF
- | TRBJ1-6 | TRBV3-1 | few | TGTGCCAGCAGCCAAGGGGTCTGGGGTAATTCACCCCTCCACTTT | CASSQGVWGNSPLHF
TRBD2 | TRBJ2-7 | TRBV7-8 | many | TGTGCCAGCAGCTCCGTAGCGGGGGAAATCTACGAGCAGTACTTC | CASSSVAGEIYEQYF
TRBD2 | TRBJ2-7 | TRBV18 | - | TGTGCCAGCTCACCTCGGACTAGCGGCTTCTACGAGCAGTACTTC | CASSPRTSGFYEQYF
- | TRBJ2-6 | TRBV7-2 | few | TGTGCCAGCAGCCTATTCCCCCGGGCCAACGTCCTGACTTTC | CASSLFPRANVLTF
- | TRBJ2-7 | TRBV30 | - | TGTGCCTGGAGTGGCGGCCTGAACTACGAGCAGTACTTC | CAWSGGLNYEQYF
TRBD1 | TRBJ1-3 | TRBV3-1 | - | TGTGCCAGCAGCCGAGGGACAGGGTTCGGAAACACCATATATTTT | CASSRGTGFGNTIYF
TRBD2 | TRBJ2-5 | TRBV20-1 | - | TGCAGTGCCGCACCGTTTGGGGCGGGGGTAGAGACCCAGTACTTC | CSAAPFGAGVETQYF
- | TRBJ1-1 | TRBV7-2 | few | TGTGCCAGCAGCTTAGTCTGGACAGCGAACACTGAAGCTTTCTTT | CASSLVWTANTEAFF
TRBD1 | TRBJ2-7 | TRBV6-2/TRBV6-3 | many | TGTGCCACCACCTCCGTCCTTGAAACAGGGGAGTACTTC | CATTSVLETGEYF
TRBD2 | TRBJ2-7 | TRBV24-1 | many | TGTGCCACCAGTGATTGGGCTAGCGGCTCCTACGAGCAGTACTTC | CATSDWASGSYEQYF
TRBD1 | TRBJ1-1 | TRBV6-1 | - | TGTGCCAGCAGTGCCCGACAGGGGATGAACACTGAAGCTTTCTTT | CASSARQGMNTEAFF
- | TRBJ1-2 | TRBV12-3/TRBV12-4 | many | TGTGCCAGCAGGTCGACAGGCGTCGGTGGCTACACCTTC | CASRSTGVGGYTF